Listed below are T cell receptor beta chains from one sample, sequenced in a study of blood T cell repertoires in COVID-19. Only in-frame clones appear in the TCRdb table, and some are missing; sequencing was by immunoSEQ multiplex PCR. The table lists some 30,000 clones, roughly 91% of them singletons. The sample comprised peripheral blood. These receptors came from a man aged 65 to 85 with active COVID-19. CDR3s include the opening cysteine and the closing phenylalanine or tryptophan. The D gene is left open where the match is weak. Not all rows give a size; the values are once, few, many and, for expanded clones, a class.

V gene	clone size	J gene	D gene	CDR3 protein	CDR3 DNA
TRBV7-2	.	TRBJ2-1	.	CASSPTQSAHNEQFF	TGTGCCAGCAGCCCAACCCAAAGCGCCCACAATGAGCAGTTCTTC
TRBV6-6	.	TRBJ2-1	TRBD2	CASTTGSGSSYNEQFF	TGTGCCAGCACCACGGGAAGCGGGAGCTCCTACAATGAGCAGTTCTTC
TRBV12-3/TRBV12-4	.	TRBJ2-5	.	CASSTTGETQYF	TGTGCCAGCAGCACTACTGGAGAGACCCAGTACTTC
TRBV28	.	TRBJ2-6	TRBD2	CASSPSGAGANVLTF	TGTGCCAGCAGTCCTAGCGGGGCTGGGGCCAACGTCCTGACTTTC
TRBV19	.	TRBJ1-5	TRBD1	CASSTGTGDILGNSNQPQHF	TGTGCCAGTAGCACCGGGACAGGGGATATCCTGGGGAATAGCAATCAGCCCCAGCATTTT
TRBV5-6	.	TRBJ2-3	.	CASSFRSGGGDTQYF	TGTGCCAGCAGCTTTAGGTCAGGTGGTGGAGATACGCAGTATTTT
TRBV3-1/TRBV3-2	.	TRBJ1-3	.	CASSQAGGGVAGNTIYF	TGTGCCAGCAGCCAAGCAGGAGGAGGAGTCGCTGGAAACACCATATATTTT
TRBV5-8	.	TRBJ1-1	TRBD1	CASSPRDRGWDTEAFF	TGTGCCAGCAGCCCCCGGGACAGGGGTTGGGACACTGAAGCTTTCTTT
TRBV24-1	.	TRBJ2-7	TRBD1	CATSEDGTENWGKQYF	TGTGCCACCAGTGAGGATGGGACAGAGAATTGGGGTAAGCAGTACTTC
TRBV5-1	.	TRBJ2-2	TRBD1	CASSPDRVGTGELFF	TGCGCCAGCAGCCCCGACAGGGTCGGCACCGGGGAGCTGTTTTTT
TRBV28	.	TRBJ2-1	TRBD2	CASSLWGFRGRRADNEQFF	TGTGCCAGCAGTTTATGGGGCTTTCGCGGGAGAAGGGCCGACAATGAGCAGTTCTTC
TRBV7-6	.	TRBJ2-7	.	CASSSQGEGAYEQYF	TGTGCCAGCAGCTCACAGGGAGAGGGGGCCTACGAGCAGTACTTC
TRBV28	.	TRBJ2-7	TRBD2	CASSLWGTSGSEQYF	TGTGCCAGCAGTTTATGGGGGACTAGCGGGAGCGAGCAGTACTTC
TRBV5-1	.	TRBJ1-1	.	CASSLEGHGTEAFF	TGCGCCAGCAGCTTGGAGGGGCACGGCACTGAAGCTTTCTTT
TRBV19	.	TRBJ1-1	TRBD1	CASRRQGAEAFF	TGTGCCAGTAGGCGGCAGGGGGCTGAAGCTTTCTTT
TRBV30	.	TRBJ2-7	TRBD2	CAWSVGGGGYEQYF	TGTGCCTGGAGTGTTGGCGGGGGGGGCTACGAGCAGTACTTC
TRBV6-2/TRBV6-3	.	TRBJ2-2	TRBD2	CASSGAGGTGELFF	TGTGCCAGCAGCGGGGCGGGAGGCACCGGGGAGCTGTTTTTT
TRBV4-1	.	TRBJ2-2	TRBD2	CASSQGTSGRAMGSTGELFF	TGCGCCAGCAGCCAAGGAACTAGCGGGAGGGCCATGGGGAGCACCGGGGAGCTGTTTTTT
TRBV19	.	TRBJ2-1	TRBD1	CASSIRTGGSNEQFF	TGTGCCAGTAGTATCAGGACAGGGGGTAGCAATGAGCAGTTCTTC
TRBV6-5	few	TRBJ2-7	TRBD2	CASKREAGADEQYF	TGTGCCAGCAAAAGGGAAGCGGGGGCTGACGAGCAGTACTTC
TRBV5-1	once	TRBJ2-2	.	CASSLIPDLNTGELFF	TGCGCCAGCAGCTTGATTCCAGATTTGAACACCGGGGAGCTGTTTTTT
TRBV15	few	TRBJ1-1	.	CATSRGHRTEAFF	TGTGCCACCAGCAGAGGACACCGCACTGAAGCTTTCTTT
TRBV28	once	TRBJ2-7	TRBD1	CASSLPLTGNEQYF	TGTGCCAGCAGTCTCCCCCTGACAGGGAACGAGCAGTACTTC
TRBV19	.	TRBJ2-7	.	CASSIAVSYEQYF	TGTGCCAGTAGTATCGCGGTCTCCTACGAGCAGTACTTC
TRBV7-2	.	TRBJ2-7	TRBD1	CASSLGWQGAYEQYF	TGTGCCAGCAGCTTAGGGTGGCAGGGGGCCTACGAGCAGTACTTC
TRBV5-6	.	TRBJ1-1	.	CASFSRRRMNTEAFF	TGTGCCAGCTTCTCGAGGCGGAGAATGAACACTGAAGCTTTCTTT
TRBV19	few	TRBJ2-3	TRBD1	CASSTGTGGADTQYF	TGTGCCAGTAGTACCGGGACAGGGGGCGCAGATACGCAGTATTTT
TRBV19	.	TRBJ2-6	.	CASSIRQLNLKPSGANVLTF	TGTGCCAGTAGTATAAGACAGCTTAATCTGAAACCTTCTGGGGCCAACGTCCTGACTTTC
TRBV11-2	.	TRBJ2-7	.	CASSPYGRGGYEQYF	TGTGCCAGCAGCCCCTACGGGCGGGGAGGCTACGAGCAGTACTTC
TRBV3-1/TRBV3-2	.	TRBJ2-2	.	CASSLITGELFF	TGTGCCAGCAGCCTTATTACCGGGGAGCTGTTTTTT
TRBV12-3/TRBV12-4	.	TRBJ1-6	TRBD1	CASRPGGTSPLHF	TGTGCCAGCAGACCAGGGGGAACTTCACCCCTCCACTTT
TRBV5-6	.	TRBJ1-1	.	CASSLGLEAFF	TGTGCCAGCAGCTTGGGACTTGAAGCTTTCTTT
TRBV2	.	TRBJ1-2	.	CASRIQTVYGYTF	TGTGCCAGCAGGATACAGACCGTCTATGGCTACACCTTC
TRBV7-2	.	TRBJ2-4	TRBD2	CASSQGTNGNIQYF	TGTGCCAGCAGCCAAGGGACTAATGGAAACATTCAGTACTTC
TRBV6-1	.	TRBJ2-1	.	CASSEDPSYNEQFF	TGTGCCAGCAGTGAAGATCCGTCCTACAATGAGCAGTTCTTC
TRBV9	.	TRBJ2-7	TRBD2	CASSPQGGAYEQYF	TGTGCCAGCAGCCCCCAGGGAGGGGCCTACGAGCAGTACTTC
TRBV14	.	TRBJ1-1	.	CASSSDRLLAFF	TGTGCCAGCAGCTCCGACAGGTTGCTCGCTTTCTTT
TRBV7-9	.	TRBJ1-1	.	CASSLTTGNTEAFF	TGTGCCAGCAGCTTGACGACAGGGAACACTGAAGCTTTCTTT
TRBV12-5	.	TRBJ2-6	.	CASGLAVGEANVLTF	TGTGCTAGTGGTTTGGCAGTAGGAGAGGCCAACGTCCTGACTTTC
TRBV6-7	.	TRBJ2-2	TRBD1	CASSYRTGWGNTGELFF	TGTGCCAGCAGTTACAGGACAGGGTGGGGTAACACCGGGGAGCTGTTTTTT
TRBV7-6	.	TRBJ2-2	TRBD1	CASSPGTGGASGELFF	TGTGCCAGCAGCCCCGGGACAGGGGGCGCCTCCGGGGAGCTGTTTTTT
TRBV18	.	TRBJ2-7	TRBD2	CASSLGTSVYEQYF	TGTGCCAGCTCACTTGGGACTAGCGTCTACGAGCAGTACTTC
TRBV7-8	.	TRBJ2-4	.	CASSLVAGQRNIQYF	TGTGCCAGCAGCTTAGTCGCCGGACAGAGAAACATTCAGTACTTC
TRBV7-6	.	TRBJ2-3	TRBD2	CASSLGPSGSNTDTQYF	TGTGCCAGCAGCTTAGGCCCTAGCGGGAGTAATACAGATACGCAGTATTTT
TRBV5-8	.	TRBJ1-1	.	CASSSPGATEAFF	TGTGCCAGCAGCTCCCCGGGAGCCACTGAAGCTTTCTTT
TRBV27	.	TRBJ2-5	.	CASSWGALETQYF	TGTGCCAGCAGTTGGGGAGCCTTGGAGACCCAGTACTTC
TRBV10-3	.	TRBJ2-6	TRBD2	CAISEWTSGRAGANVLTF	TGTGCCATCAGTGAGTGGACTAGCGGGAGGGCTGGGGCCAACGTCCTGACTTTC
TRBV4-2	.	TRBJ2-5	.	CASSQGGSGQRLGETQYF	TGTGCCAGCAGCCAAGGAGGTTCAGGGCAGCGCCTGGGGGAGACCCAGTACTTC
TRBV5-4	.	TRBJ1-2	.	CASSLSGVGDAYGYTF	TGTGCCAGCAGCTTGAGCGGGGTAGGGGATGCCTATGGCTACACCTTC
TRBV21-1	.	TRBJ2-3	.	CASSKGSGPWGDTQYF	TGTGCCAGCAGCAAAGGGAGCGGGCCCTGGGGAGATACGCAGTATTTT
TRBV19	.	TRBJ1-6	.	CASRGQPDNSPLHF	TGTGCCAGTAGAGGACAGCCCGATAATTCACCCCTCCACTTT
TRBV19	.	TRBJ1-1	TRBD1	CASRSETGKAEAFF	TGTGCCAGTAGATCAGAGACAGGGAAGGCTGAAGCTTTCTTT
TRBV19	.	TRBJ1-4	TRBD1	CASRKDRLNEKLFF	TGTGCCAGCCGAAAGGACAGGCTTAATGAAAAACTGTTTTTT
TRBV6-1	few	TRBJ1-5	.	CASSEVGNIQPQHF	TGTGCCAGCAGTGAAGTCGGGAACATACAGCCCCAGCATTTT